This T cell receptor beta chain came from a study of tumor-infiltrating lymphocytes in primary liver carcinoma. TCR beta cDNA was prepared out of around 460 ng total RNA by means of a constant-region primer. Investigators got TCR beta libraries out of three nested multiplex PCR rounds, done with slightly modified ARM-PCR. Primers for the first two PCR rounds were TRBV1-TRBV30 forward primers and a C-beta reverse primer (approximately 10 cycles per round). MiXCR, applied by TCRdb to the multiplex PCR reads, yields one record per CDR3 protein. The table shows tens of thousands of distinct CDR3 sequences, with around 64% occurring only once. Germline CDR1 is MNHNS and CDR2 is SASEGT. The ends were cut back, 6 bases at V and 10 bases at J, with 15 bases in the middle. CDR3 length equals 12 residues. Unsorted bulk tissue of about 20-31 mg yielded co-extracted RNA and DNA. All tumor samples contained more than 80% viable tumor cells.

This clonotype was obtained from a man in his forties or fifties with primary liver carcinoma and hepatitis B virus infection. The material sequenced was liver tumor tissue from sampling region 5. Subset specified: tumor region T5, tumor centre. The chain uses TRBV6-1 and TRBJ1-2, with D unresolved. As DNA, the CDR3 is TGTGCCAGCAGCGGACGGGGTGGGGACTACACCTTC. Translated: CASSGRGGDYTF.